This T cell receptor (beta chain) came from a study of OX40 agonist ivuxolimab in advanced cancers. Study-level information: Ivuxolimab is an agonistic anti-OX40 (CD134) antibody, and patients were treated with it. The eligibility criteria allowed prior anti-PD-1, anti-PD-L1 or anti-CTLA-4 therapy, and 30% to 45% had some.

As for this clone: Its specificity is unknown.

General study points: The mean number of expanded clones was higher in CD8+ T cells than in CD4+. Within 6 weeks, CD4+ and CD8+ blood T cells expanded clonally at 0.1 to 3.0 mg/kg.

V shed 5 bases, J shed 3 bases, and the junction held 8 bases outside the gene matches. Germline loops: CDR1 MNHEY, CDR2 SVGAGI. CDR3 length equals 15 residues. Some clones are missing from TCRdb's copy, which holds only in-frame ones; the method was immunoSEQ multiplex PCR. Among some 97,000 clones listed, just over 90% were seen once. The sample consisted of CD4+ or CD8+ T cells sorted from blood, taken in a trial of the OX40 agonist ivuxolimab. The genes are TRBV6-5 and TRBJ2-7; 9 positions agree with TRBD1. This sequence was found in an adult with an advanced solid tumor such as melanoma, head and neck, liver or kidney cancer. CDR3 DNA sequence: TGTGCCAGCAGTAACACCGGGACAGGGAACTACGAGCAGTACTTC. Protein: CASSNTGTGNYEQYF.